The TCR beta chain under discussion was sequenced for a study of identical twins. Notes on the study in general: Within twin pairs, the out-of-frame alpha sequences they shared showed excess low generation probability. In cord blood, abundant beta clonotypes had fewer insertions; memory showed no trend. Possibly, invariant MAIT and iNKT cells partly confounded zero-insertion analyses.

This clonotype turned up a few times. The antigen is undetermined. At one boundary the junction diverges from the germline segment, which might be a read error. Germline V gives CDR1 MGHRA, CDR2 YSYEKL. The CDR3 is 15 residues long. With no exceptions, donors were healthy Caucasians. One entry per CDR3 protein results from TCRdb running MiXCR on the 5' RACE reads. The sample comprises 350,000 or so distinct CDR3 sequences, around 9% of which are singletons, and about 9.1% rests with the top ten. The chain employs TRBV4-1 and TRBJ2-3, with D unclear. The material sequenced was naive T cells sorted from blood. The sequence was obtained from a woman between 45 and 65 years old in good health. The CDR3 spells CASSKEIAFPDTQYF. The CDR3, as DNA: TGCGCCAGCAGCAAAGAAATAGCCTTCCCAGATACGCAGTATTTT.